This T cell receptor beta chain was observed in a study of beta chain features in type 1 diabetes. This clone occurred a few times. Sequenced material consisted of expressed TCRB transcripts (all of the isolated RNA was reverse transcribed). Assay used: immunoSEQ multiplex PCR; TCRdb lists only in-frame clones, some missing. The sample includes some 150,000 clones, 10% of them seen just once. This TCR was recovered from a man between 18 and 35 years old in good health. Sequenced sample: naive CD4+ T cells from blood.

CDR3 amino acids: CASSLVVAGEKNIQYF. CDR3 in DNA: TGTGCCAGCAGCTTAGTGGTAGCGGGGGAGAAAAACATTCAGTACTTC. The J gene is TRBJ2-4, the V gene TRBV7-2; 9 positions match TRBD2. Per germline, CDR1 SGHTA and CDR2 FQGNSA. The ends lost 1 base at V and 4 bases at J; junction bases unmatched: 5. The CDR3 consists of 16 residues.